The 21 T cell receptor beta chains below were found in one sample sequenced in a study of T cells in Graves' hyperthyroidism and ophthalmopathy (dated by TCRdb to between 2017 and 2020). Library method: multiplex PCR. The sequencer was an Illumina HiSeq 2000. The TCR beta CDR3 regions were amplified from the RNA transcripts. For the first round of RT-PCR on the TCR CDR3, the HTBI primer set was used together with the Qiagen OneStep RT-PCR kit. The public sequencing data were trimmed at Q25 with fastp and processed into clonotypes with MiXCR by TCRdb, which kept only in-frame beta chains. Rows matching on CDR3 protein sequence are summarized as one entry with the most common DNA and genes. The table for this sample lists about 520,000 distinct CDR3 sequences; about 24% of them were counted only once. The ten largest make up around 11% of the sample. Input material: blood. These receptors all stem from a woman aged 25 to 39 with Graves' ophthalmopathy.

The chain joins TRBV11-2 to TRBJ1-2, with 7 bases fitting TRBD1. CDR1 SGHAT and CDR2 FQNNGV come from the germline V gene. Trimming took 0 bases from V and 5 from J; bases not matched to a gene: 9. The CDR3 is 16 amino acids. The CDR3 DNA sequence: TGTGCCAGCAGCTTAGATCCCCCCGGGACAGCTTATGGCTACACCTTC. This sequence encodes CASSLDPPGTAYGYTF.

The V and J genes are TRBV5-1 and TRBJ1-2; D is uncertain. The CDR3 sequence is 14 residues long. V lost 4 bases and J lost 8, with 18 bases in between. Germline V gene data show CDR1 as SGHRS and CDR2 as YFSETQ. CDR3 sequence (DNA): TGCGCCAGCAGCCTCGAGGGCGCAGGTGAAGGCTACACCTTC. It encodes CASSLEGAGEGYTF.

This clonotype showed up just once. CDR3 loop: CASKKREVNTEAFF. Written as DNA, the CDR3 is TGTGCCAGCAAAAAGAGGGAGGTGAACACTGAAGCTTTCTTT. This sequence joins TRBV12-3 or TRBV12-4 and TRBJ1-1; D not resolved. The V end was cut by 7 bases, the J end by 0 bases, with 12 bases between. The CDR3 extends over 14 amino acids.

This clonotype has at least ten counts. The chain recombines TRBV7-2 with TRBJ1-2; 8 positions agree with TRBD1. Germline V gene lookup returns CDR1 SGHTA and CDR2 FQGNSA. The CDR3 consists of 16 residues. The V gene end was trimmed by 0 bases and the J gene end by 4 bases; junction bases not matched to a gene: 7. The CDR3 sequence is CASSLAGAGGAYGYTF. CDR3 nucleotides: TGTGCCAGCAGCTTAGCAGGGGCAGGGGGCGCCTATGGCTACACCTTC.

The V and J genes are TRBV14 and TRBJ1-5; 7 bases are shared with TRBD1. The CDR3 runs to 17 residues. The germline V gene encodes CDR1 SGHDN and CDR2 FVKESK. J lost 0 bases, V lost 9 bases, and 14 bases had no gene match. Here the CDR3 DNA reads TGTGCCAGTAGGGGGCCTGGGACACCTTATAGCAATCAGCCCCAGCATTTT. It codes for CASRGPGTPYSNQPQHF.

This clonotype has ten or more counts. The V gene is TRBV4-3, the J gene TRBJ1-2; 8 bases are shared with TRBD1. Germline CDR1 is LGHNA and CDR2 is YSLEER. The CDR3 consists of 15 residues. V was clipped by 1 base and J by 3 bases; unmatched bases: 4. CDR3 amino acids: CASSQGQGIYYGYTF. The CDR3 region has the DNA TGCGCCAGCAGCCAAGGACAGGGGATCTACTATGGCTACACCTTC.

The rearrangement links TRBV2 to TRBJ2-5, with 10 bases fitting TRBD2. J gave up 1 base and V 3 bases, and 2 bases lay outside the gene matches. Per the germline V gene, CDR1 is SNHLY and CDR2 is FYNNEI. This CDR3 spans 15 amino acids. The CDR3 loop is CASSDGTSAQETQYF. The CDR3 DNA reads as TGTGCCAGCAGTGATGGGACTAGCGCCCAAGAGACCCAGTACTTC.

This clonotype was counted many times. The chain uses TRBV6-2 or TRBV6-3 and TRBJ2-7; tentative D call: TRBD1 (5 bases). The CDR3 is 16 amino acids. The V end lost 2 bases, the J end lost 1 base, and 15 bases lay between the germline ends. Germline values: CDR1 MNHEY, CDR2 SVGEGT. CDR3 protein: CASSYTPQERSYEQYF. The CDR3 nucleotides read TGTGCCAGCAGTTACACCCCACAGGAGAGGTCCTACGAGCAGTACTTC.

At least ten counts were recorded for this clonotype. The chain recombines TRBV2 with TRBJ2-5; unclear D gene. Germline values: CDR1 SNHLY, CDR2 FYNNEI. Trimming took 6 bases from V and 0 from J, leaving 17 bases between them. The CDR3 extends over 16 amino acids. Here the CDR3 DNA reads TGTGCCAGCAGATACAGCTCGATATTTTACCAAGAGACCCAGTACTTC. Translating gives CASRYSSIFYQETQYF.

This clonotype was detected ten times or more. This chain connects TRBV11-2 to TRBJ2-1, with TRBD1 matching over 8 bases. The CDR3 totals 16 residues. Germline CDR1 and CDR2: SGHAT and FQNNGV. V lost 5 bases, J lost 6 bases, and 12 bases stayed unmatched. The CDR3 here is CASSPIRGRLGNEQFF. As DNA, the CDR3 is TGTGCCAGCAGCCCGATCAGGGGGCGCCTGGGCAATGAGCAGTTCTTC.

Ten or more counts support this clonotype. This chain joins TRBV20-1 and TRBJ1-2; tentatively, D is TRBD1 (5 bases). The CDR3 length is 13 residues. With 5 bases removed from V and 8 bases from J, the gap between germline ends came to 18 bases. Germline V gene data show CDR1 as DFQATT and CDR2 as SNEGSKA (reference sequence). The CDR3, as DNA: TGCAGTGCTCATGACACCGGGGGTTACGGCTACACCTTC. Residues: CSAHDTGGYGYTF.

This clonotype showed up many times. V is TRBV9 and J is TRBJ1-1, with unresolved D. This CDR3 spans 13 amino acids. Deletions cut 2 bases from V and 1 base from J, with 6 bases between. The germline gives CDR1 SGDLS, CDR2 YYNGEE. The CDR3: CASSVSANTEAFF. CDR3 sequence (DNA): TGTGCCAGCAGCGTCTCAGCGAACACTGAAGCTTTCTTT.

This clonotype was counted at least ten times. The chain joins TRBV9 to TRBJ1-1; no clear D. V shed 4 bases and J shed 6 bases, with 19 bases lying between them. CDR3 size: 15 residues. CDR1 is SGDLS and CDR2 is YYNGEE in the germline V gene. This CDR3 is CASSRLSGRGAEAFF. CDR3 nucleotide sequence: TGTGCCAGCAGCCGTTTAAGCGGGCGCGGGGCTGAAGCTTTCTTT.

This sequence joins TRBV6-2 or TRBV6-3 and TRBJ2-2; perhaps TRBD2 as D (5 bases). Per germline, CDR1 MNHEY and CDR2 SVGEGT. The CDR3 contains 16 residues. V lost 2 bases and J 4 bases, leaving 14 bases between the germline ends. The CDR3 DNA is TGTGCCAGCAGTTACGGCTCTAGCCTGGGCACCGGGGAGCTGTTTTTT. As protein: CASSYGSSLGTGELFF.

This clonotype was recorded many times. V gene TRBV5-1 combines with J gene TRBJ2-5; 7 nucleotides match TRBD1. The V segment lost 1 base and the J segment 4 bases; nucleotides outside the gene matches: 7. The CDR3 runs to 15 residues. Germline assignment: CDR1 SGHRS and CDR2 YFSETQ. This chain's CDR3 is CASSLQGVGVETQYF. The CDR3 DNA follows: TGCGCCAGCAGCTTGCAGGGGGTCGGAGTAGAGACCCAGTACTTC.

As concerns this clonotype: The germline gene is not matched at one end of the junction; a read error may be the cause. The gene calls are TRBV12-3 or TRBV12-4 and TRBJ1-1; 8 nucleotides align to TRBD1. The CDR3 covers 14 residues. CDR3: CASTPTGENTEAFF. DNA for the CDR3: TGTGCCAGCACCCCGACAGGGGAGAACACTGAAGCTTTTTTT.

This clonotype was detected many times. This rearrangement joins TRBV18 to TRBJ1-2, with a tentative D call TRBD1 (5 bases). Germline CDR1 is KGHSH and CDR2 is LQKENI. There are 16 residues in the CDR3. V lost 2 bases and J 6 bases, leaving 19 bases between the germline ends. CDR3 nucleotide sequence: TGTGCCAGCTCACCATATATCCCACGCCAGGGTGATGGCTACACCTTC. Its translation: CASSPYIPRQGDGYTF. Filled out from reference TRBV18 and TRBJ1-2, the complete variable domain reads NAGVMQNPRHLVRRRGQEARLRCSPMKGHSHVYWYRQLPEEGLKFMVYLQKENIIDESGMPKERFSAEFPKEGPSILRIQQVVRGDSAAYFCASSPYIPRQGDGYTFGSGTRLTVV.

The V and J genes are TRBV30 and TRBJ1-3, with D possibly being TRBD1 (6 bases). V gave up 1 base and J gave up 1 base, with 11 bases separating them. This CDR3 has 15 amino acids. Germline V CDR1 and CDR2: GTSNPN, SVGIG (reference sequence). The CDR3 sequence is CAWSATGSSGNTIYF. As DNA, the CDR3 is TGTGCCTGGAGTGCCACAGGGTCTTCTGGAAACACCATATATTTT.

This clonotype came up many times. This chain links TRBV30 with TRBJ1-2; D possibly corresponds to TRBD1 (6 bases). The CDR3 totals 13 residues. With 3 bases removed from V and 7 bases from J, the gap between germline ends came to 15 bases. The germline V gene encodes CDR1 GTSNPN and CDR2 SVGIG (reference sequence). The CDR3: CAWRWRGSAGYTF. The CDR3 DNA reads TGTGCCTGGAGATGGAGGGGGTCGGCTGGCTACACCTTC.

The CDR3 loop reads CATSRGGDSYEQYF. The CDR3 DNA sequence: TGTGCCACCAGCAGAGGGGGAGACTCCTACGAGCAGTACTTC. The V and J genes are TRBV15 and TRBJ2-7; possible D gene TRBD2, 5 bases. The length of the CDR3 is 14 residues. From germline, CDR1 is LNHNV and CDR2 YYDKDF (reference sequence). V lost 1 base and J lost 0, with 7 bases in between.

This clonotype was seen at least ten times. CDR3 DNA sequence: TGTGCCAGCAGTTACTCGACGGGGTCCCTCCCCTATGGCTACACCTTC. It is translated as CASSYSTGSLPYGYTF. The J gene is TRBJ1-2, the V gene TRBV6-5; no reliable D call. The CDR3 is 16 amino acids. V was trimmed by 0 bases and J by 4 bases, leaving 15 bases between them. Looked up from germline, CDR1 is MNHEY and CDR2 is SVGAGI.